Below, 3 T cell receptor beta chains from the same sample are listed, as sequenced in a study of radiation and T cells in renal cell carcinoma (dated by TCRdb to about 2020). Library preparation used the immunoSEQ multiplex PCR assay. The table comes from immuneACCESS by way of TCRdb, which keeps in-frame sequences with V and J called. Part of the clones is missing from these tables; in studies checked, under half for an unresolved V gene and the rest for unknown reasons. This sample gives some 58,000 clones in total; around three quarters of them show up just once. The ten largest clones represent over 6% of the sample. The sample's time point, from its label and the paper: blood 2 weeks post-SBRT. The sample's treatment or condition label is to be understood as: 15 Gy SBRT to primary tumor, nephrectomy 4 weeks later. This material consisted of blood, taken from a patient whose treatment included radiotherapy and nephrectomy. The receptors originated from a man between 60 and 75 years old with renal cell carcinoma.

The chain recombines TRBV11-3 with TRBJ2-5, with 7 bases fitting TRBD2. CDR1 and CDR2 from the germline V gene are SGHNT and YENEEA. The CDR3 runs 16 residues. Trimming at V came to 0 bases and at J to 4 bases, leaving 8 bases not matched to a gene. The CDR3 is CASSLEGAGIGETQYF. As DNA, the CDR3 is TGTGCCAGCAGCTTAGAGGGAGCGGGGATAGGAGAGACCCAGTACTTC.

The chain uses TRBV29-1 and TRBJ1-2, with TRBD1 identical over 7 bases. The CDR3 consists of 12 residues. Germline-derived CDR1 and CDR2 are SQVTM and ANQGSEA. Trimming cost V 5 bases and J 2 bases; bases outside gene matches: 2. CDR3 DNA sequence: TGCAGCGTTTCAGGGGGAAACTATGGCTACACCTTC. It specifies CSVSGGNYGYTF.

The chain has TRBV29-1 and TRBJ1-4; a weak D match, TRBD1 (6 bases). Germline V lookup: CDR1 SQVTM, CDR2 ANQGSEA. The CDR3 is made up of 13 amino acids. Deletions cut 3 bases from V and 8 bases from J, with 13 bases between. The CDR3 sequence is CSVDTGSGEKLFF. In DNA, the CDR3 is TGCAGCGTTGACACAGGGTCAGGCGAAAAACTGTTTTTT.